The 27 T cell receptor beta chains below were found in one sample sequenced in a study of blood T cell repertoires in COVID-19. Clones were sequenced by immunoSEQ multiplex PCR, and TCRdb holds only the in-frame ones, with some missing. The table has about 100,000 clones, roughly 90% seen once. Input material: peripheral blood. The receptors derive from a man aged 25-40 years in a cohort sampled during active COVID-19.

This sequence joins TRBV7-2 and TRBJ2-1; 8 bases line up with TRBD2. This CDR3 has 15 amino acids. Germline CDR1 is SGHTA and CDR2 is FQGNSA. The ends lost 2 bases at V and 4 bases at J; junction bases unmatched: 4. The CDR3 reads CASSLRQRGYNEQFF. CDR3 nucleotides: TGTGCCAGCAGCTTACGCCAGCGGGGGTACAATGAGCAGTTCTTC.

This sequence joins TRBV24-1 and TRBJ1-2, with 8 nucleotides matching TRBD1. Germline V gives CDR1 KGHDR, CDR2 SFDVKD. This CDR3 has 15 residues. After removal of 2 bases from V and 7 bases from J, the junction contained 8 bases not matched to a gene. The CDR3: CATSDSGTGVAGYTF. DNA for the CDR3: TGTGCCACCAGTGATTCTGGGACAGGTGTGGCTGGCTACACCTTC.

V is TRBV4-3 and J is TRBJ2-3; a weak D match, TRBD2 (7 bases). This CDR3 contains 16 residues. V was shortened by 1 base and J by 0 bases, with 11 bases between the two germline ends. CDR1 and CDR2 from the germline V gene are LGHNA and YSLEER. The chain's CDR3 is CASSQGGGYSTDTQYF. The CDR3 DNA is TGCGCCAGCAGCCAAGGGGGGGGCTATAGCACAGATACGCAGTATTTT.

This clone was seen only once. The chain recombines TRBV5-4 with TRBJ2-1, with 12 bases identical to TRBD2. CDR1 and CDR2 (germline): SGHNT, YYREEE (reference sequence). This CDR3 is 16 amino acids long. The trim removed 4 bases at V and 3 bases at J, leaving 5 bases unmatched. CDR3 protein: CASSHRTSGVYNEQFF. CDR3 sequence (DNA): TGTGCCAGCAGCCACCGGACTAGCGGGGTCTACAATGAGCAGTTCTTC. Based on the CDR3 plus reference TRBV5-4 and TRBJ2-1, the full variable domain is ETGVTQSPTHLIKTRGQQVTLRCSSQSGHNTVSWYQQALGQGPQFIFQYYREEENGRGNFPPRFSGLQFPNYSSELNVNALELDDSALYLCASSHRTSGVYNEQFFGPGTRLTVL.

With respect to this clone: Other DNA sequences in this specimen translate into the identical CDR3. CDR3 sequence (DNA): TGTGCCAGCAGGGGACAACTGAACACTGAAGCTTTCTTT. Its protein product is CASRGQLNTEAFF. The rearrangement joins TRBV2 to TRBJ1-1; D possibly corresponds to TRBD1 (6 bases). CDR1 is SNHLY, CDR2 FYNNEI, per germline. This CDR3 spans 13 amino acids. Trimming pared 6 bases from V and 0 bases from J, leaving 8 bases between.

The chain uses TRBV5-1 and TRBJ1-5; D gene unclear. Deletions cut 9 bases from V and 2 bases from J, with 12 bases between. Germline lookup yields CDR1 SGHRS and CDR2 YFSETQ. The CDR3 runs to 13 residues. The CDR3 spells CATGVTGNQPQHF. The CDR3 nucleotides read TGCGCCACCGGGGTGACTGGCAATCAGCCCCAGCATTTT. Complete variable domain (other parts from reference TRBV5-1 and TRBJ1-5): KAGVTQTPRYLIKTRGQQVTLSCSPISGHRSVSWYQQTPGQGLQFLFEYFSETQRNKGNFPGRFSGRQFSNSRSEMNVSTLELGDSALYLCATGVTGNQPQHFGDGTRLSIL.

The rearrangement uses TRBV1 and TRBJ2-7; TRBD1, as called in the table, went unchecked against the DNA. TRBV1 is labeled a pseudogene. The CDR3 has 17 amino acids. Written as DNA, the CDR3 is TGCACCAGCAGCCAAGATTGGGCCGAACAGCACTCCTACGAGCAGTACTTC. The encoded protein is CTSSQDWAEQHSYEQYF.

This chain joins TRBV6-1 and TRBJ1-1; the D gene is possibly TRBD1 (5 bases). Germline V gene sequence: CDR1 MNHNS, CDR2 SASEGT. The ends were cut back, 2 bases at V and 14 bases at J, with 15 bases in the middle. This CDR3 has 12 amino acids. CDR3 DNA: TGTGCCAGCAGTGAAACCCAATGGACAAGGTTCTTT. This codes for CASSETQWTRFF.

The V and J genes are TRBV6-5 and TRBJ2-7; no clear D gene. V was shortened by 0 bases and J by 2 bases, with 5 bases between the two germline ends. CDR1 is MNHEY and CDR2 is SVGAGI in the germline V gene. CDR3 size: 13 residues. The CDR3 sequence: CASSYSSAYEQYF. CDR3 nucleotides: TGTGCCAGCAGTTACTCGAGTGCCTACGAGCAGTACTTC.

This sequence joins TRBV19 and TRBJ2-7, with TRBD1 identical over 12 bases. The CDR3 consists of 19 residues. Looked up from germline, CDR1 is LNHDA and CDR2 is SQIVND (reference sequence). Germline trimming cut 6 bases from V and 3 bases from J; bases unmatched to any gene: 18. The DNA of the CDR3 is TGTGCCAGTAGCCCATCGGCCGGGACAGGGGGCAGCGCTATCTACGAGCAGTACTTC. Translation gives CASSPSAGTGGSAIYEQYF. Using reference TRBV19 and TRBJ2-7 for the parts outside the CDR3, the full variable domain is DGGITQSPKYLFRKEGQNVTLSCEQNLNHDAMYWYRQDPGQGLRLIYYSQIVNDFQKGDIAEGYSVSREKKESFPLTVTSAQKNPTAFYLCASSPSAGTGGSAIYEQYFGPGTRLTVT.

The chain is built from TRBV27 and TRBJ1-2; TRBD1 matches 7 bases. The CDR3 is 14 residues long. V shed 3 bases, J shed 7 bases, and the junction held 8 bases outside the gene matches. CDR1 MNHEY and CDR2 SMNVEV come from the germline V gene (reference sequence). The CDR3 DNA follows: TGTGCCAGCAGTTTCAGACAGGGAAAGGGTGGCTACACCTTC. Its translation is CASSFRQGKGGYTF.

The chain joins TRBV7-8 to TRBJ1-5, with a weak D call TRBD1 (5 bases). V lost 3 bases and J lost 2, with 11 bases in between. CDR3 length: 15 amino acids. CDR1 SGHVS and CDR2 FQNEAQ come from the germline V gene. The CDR3: CASSFAGRGNQPQHF. Written as DNA, the CDR3 is TGTGCCAGCAGCTTCGCAGGGCGAGGCAATCAGCCCCAGCATTTT.

This sequence joins TRBV10-3 and TRBJ2-2; 10 positions agree with TRBD1. Germline values: CDR1 ENHRY, CDR2 SYGVKD. The CDR3 contains 17 residues. J was trimmed by 2 bases and V by 2 bases; bases with no gene match: 5. This CDR3 reads CAISEGDRGRNTGELFF. CDR3 DNA sequence: TGTGCCATCAGTGAGGGGGACAGGGGTAGAAACACCGGGGAGCTGTTTTTT.

This chain connects TRBV5-1 to TRBJ1-4, with a possible D match to TRBD1 (6 bases). Trimming shortened V by 0 bases and J by 5 bases, and 17 bases separated the two germline ends. The CDR3 totals 17 residues. In germline, CDR1 is SGHRS, CDR2 YFSETQ. For the CDR3, the DNA is TGCGCCAGCAGCTTGGGGCCTACCAGGGGCCAGAATGAAAAACTGTTTTTT. Protein sequence: CASSLGPTRGQNEKLFF.

The rearrangement links TRBV11-2 to TRBJ1-6; a possible D gene is TRBD1 (6 bases). The CDR3 is made up of 16 amino acids. Trimming left V 4 bases short and J 0 bases short, with 10 bases between. CDR1 is SGHAT, CDR2 FQNNGV, per germline. CDR3 loop: CASSWGLSSYNSPLHF. CDR3 in DNA: TGTGCCAGCAGCTGGGGGCTTAGCTCCTATAATTCACCCCTCCACTTT.

This chain uses TRBV27 with TRBJ1-2; maybe TRBD1 (6 bases). The CDR3 consists of 15 residues. Germline assignment: CDR1 MNHEY and CDR2 SMNVEV (reference sequence). V was cut by 8 bases and J by 4 bases, with 20 bases left in between. The CDR3 loop is CASLPSGGWGYGYTF. In DNA form, the CDR3 reads TGTGCCAGCCTCCCCTCTGGGGGCTGGGGCTATGGCTACACCTTC.

V is TRBV21-1 and J is TRBJ1-1; the D call in the table, TRBD1, was not verified against the DNA. TRBV21-1 is given as a pseudogene. CDR3 length equals 17 residues. Here the CDR3 DNA reads TGTGCCAGCAGCAAAGACGAAGGCCAGGTACTGAACACTGAAGCTTTCTTT. Translated, it gives CASSKDEGQVLNTEAFF.

This rearrangement joins TRBV10-3 to TRBJ1-1; D perhaps matches TRBD1 (5 bases). This CDR3 contains 13 residues. V lost 10 bases and J lost 9, with 21 bases in between. Germline assignment: CDR1 ENHRY and CDR2 SYGVKD. In DNA form, the CDR3 reads TGTGCCAGCAAAGAGTGGGAAGGGGTGCAAGCTTTCTTT. This translates into CASKEWEGVQAFF.

This chain links TRBV15 with TRBJ2-3; 7 bases line up with TRBD1. V lost 6 bases to trimming and J lost 6 bases; unmatched junction nucleotides: 15. CDR1 is LNHNV, CDR2 YYDKDF, per germline (reference sequence). The CDR3 consists of 16 residues. The CDR3 nucleotides read TGTGCCACCAGGCCACTGGGACAGACGTATAGGGATACGCAGTATTTT. This translates into CATRPLGQTYRDTQYF.

The V call is TRBV9, the J call TRBJ2-2; D perhaps matches TRBD1 (6 bases). The length of the CDR3 is 14 residues. Trimming cost V 3 bases and J 1 base, with 7 bases left between them. Germline CDR1 is SGDLS and CDR2 is YYNGEE. CDR3 region: CASSATGNTGELFF. CDR3 nucleotide sequence: TGTGCCAGCAGCGCGACAGGGAACACCGGGGAGCTGTTTTTT.

V is TRBV5-4 and J is TRBJ1-2; 8 positions agree with TRBD1. Germline V gene sequence: CDR1 SGHNT, CDR2 YYREEE (reference sequence). Unmatched junction bases numbered 6, after V lost 5 bases and J lost 3 bases. The CDR3 spans 14 residues. The CDR3 spells CASRTQGAHYGYTF. The CDR3 bases are TGTGCCAGCAGAACCCAGGGGGCGCACTATGGCTACACCTTC.

The CDR3 region is CASRRSGGGCSTGELFF. In DNA, the CDR3 is TGTGCCAGCAGGAGAAGCGGTGGAGGGTGTAGCACCGGGGAGCTGTTTTTT. This rearrangement joins TRBV21-1 to TRBJ2-2; TRBD2 was called by the table and not checked on the DNA. TRBV21-1 is tagged as a pseudogene. The CDR3 totals 17 residues.

The chain couples TRBV12-3 or TRBV12-4 to TRBJ1-3; D possibly corresponds to TRBD1 (5 bases). Trimming cost V 2 bases and J 7 bases, with 6 bases left between them. This CDR3 has 12 residues. The CDR3: CASSLRGNTIYF. The CDR3 DNA reads TGTGCCAGCAGTTTACGGGGGAACACCATATATTTT.

The rearrangement links TRBV6-5 to TRBJ2-1; 14 positions agree with TRBD2. V gave up 7 bases and J gave up 9 bases; unmatched junction bases: 5. This CDR3 region has 14 residues. Germline CDR1 reads MNHEY; CDR2 reads SVGAGI. The CDR3 sequence: CASIPGTSGGEQFF. CDR3 bases: TGTGCCAGCATCCCAGGGACTAGCGGGGGTGAGCAGTTCTTC.

This chain joins TRBV6-6 and TRBJ2-7, with a possible D match to TRBD2 (5 bases). Deletions cut 8 bases from V and 2 bases from J, with 10 bases between. The CDR3 consists of 12 residues. Germline V gene lookup returns CDR1 MNHNY and CDR2 SVGAGI (reference sequence). CDR3 nucleotide sequence: TGTGCCAGCGCATCGGGGACCTACGAGCAGTACTTC. Translation: CASASGTYEQYF.

This sequence joins TRBV15 and TRBJ2-6; no clear D. The germline V gene encodes CDR1 LNHNV and CDR2 YYDKDF (reference sequence). This CDR3 has 19 residues. V dropped 0 bases and J dropped 0 bases, with 15 bases sitting between them. The CDR3 spells CATSRDGSTSGSGANVLTF. The CDR3 DNA is TGTGCCACCAGCAGAGATGGTTCAACTTCGGGCTCTGGGGCCAACGTCCTGACTTTC.

The chain combines TRBV3-1 (or the pseudogene TRBV3-2) with TRBJ1-3; 9 bases fit TRBD1. V dropped 3 bases and J dropped 0; count of bases not matched to a gene: 6. This CDR3 is 17 amino acids long. Germline CDR1 and CDR2: LGHDT and YNNKEL (reference sequence). The CDR3 nucleotides are TGTGCCAGCAGCCAGCCAACAGGGGGCATCTCTGGAAACACCATATATTTT. This codes for CASSQPTGGISGNTIYF.